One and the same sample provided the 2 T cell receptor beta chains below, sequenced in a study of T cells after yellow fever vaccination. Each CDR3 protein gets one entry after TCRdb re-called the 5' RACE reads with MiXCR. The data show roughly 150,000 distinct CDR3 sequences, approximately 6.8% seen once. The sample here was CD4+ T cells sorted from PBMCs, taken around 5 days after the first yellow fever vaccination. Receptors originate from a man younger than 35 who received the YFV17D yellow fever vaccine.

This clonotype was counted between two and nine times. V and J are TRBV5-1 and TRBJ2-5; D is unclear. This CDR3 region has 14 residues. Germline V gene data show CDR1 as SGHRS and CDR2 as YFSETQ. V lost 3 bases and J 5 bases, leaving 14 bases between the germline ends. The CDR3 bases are TGCGCCAGCAGCTCCCCGGGTGCTTTGGAGACCCAGTACTTC. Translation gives CASSSPGALETQYF.

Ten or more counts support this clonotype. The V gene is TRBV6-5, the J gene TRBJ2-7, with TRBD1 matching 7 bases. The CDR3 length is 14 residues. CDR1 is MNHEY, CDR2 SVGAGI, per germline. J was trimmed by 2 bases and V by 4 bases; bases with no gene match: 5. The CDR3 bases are TGTGCCAGCAGTTCCGGCGACAGGGCCTACGAGCAGTACGTC. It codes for CASSSGDRAYEQYV.